Detailed here is one T cell receptor (beta chain). The antigen remains undetermined. One end of the junction is discordant with germline, which a read error may explain. CDR1 SGHRS and CDR2 YFSETQ come from the germline V gene. This CDR3 has 15 amino acids. This specimen belongs to a study of tumor and adjacent non-tumor tissue in lung cancer. Study summary: The patients, 10 to 11 men and 5 women, were roughly 30 to 76 with stage I to III disease. General study findings and limits: Tumor tissue had significantly higher TCR diversity than normal lung. Top 100 clones took a larger repertoire share in normal lung.

The template was RNA from unsorted bulk tissue. Between August and November 2014, newly diagnosed, chemotherapy-naive lung cancer patients underwent thoracic surgery in China. TCRbeta libraries were built with three rounds of nested PCR, modified from ARM-PCR. One entry per CDR3 protein results from TCRdb running MiXCR on the multiplex PCR reads. The sample carries just over 200,000 distinct CDR3 sequences, less than 80% recorded once. The sequence was obtained from a man aged 55 to 70 with non-small cell lung cancer. Sequencing was performed on lung tumor tissue. V and J are TRBV5-1 and TRBJ1-5; possibly TRBD1 for D (5 bases). CDR3 bases: TGCGGCAGCAGCTTCTGGGATTCAGGGAATCAGCCCCAGCATTTT. Its protein is CGSSFWDSGNQPQHF.